What follows are 20 T cell receptor beta chains derived from one specimen sequenced in a study of cytomegalovirus exposure and HLA in healthy donors. Researchers ran the PCR with 60 Vbeta and 13 Jbeta primers. Clones were read by immunoSEQ multiplex PCR, and TCRdb kept only the in-frame ones, dropping some. The data show 90,000 to 140,000 clones, with 9.5% to 15% seen just once and around 16% held by the top ten. The sequenced sample was PBMCs. The receptors were gathered from a man aged 35 to 55 in good health and CMV-seropositive.

The J gene is TRBJ2-2, the V gene TRBV18; TRBD2 is a possible D gene (5 bases). Between the trimmed V and J ends, which lost 2 bases and 6 bases, there was a span of 13 bases. Germline-derived CDR1 and CDR2 are KGHSH and LQKENI. The CDR3 has 15 residues. The CDR3: CASSPNSGVAGELFF. DNA for the CDR3: TGTGCCAGCTCACCAAATTCCGGGGTGGCCGGGGAGCTGTTTTTT.

This chain links TRBV11-3 with TRBJ2-3; D is possibly TRBD2 (5 bases). CDR3 length: 14 residues. In germline, CDR1 is SGHNT, CDR2 YENEEA. V was shortened by 5 bases and J by 2 bases, with 11 bases between the two germline ends. The CDR3 here is CASSPRETTDTQYF. The CDR3 DNA reads TGTGCCAGCAGCCCCCGGGAAACCACAGATACGCAGTATTTT.

This clone was detected only a few times. The chain combines TRBV7-9 with TRBJ1-2; tentatively, D is TRBD1 (6 bases). Trimming left V 1 base short and J 7 bases short, with 7 bases between. From germline, CDR1 is SEHNR and CDR2 FQNEAQ (reference sequence). The CDR3 has 12 residues. The CDR3 sequence is CASSLDRAGYTF. Written as DNA, the CDR3 is TGTGCCAGCAGCTTAGACAGGGCTGGCTACACCTTC.

This clone was counted a few times. The rearrangement links TRBV4-2 to TRBJ1-1, with no clear D. The CDR3 runs to 12 residues. Germline-derived CDR1 and CDR2 are LGHNA and YNFKEQ. Trimming pared 6 bases from V and 3 bases from J, leaving 8 bases between. Here the CDR3 DNA reads TGTGCCAGCAGAGGAGGCTACACTGAAGCTTTCTTT. Residues: CASRGGYTEAFF.

This clone was detected a few times. The DNA of the CDR3 is TGTGCCAGCTCACCCGGGACAGGGGGAGAGACCCAGTACTTC. Amino acids: CASSPGTGGETQYF. The chain recombines TRBV18 with TRBJ2-5; TRBD1 matches at 11 bases. V shed 3 bases, J shed 4 bases, and the junction held 1 base outside the gene matches. CDR1 is KGHSH and CDR2 is LQKENI in the germline V gene. This CDR3 region has 14 residues.

The gene calls are TRBV28 and TRBJ2-7, with TRBD2 matching 7 bases. Unmatched junction bases numbered 9, after V lost 6 bases and J lost 4 bases. This CDR3 is built from 14 residues. In germline, CDR1 is MDHEN, CDR2 SYDVKM. Here the CDR3 DNA reads TGTGCCAGCAGCAATGCGGGAGATCGGTACGAGCAGTACTTC. Translating it yields CASSNAGDRYEQYF.

This clone was observed a few times. The J gene is TRBJ2-7, the V gene TRBV5-6; 12 bases are a match to TRBD2. The CDR3 length is 16 residues. With 5 bases clipped from V and 2 bases from J, the junction kept 8 bases outside the gene matches. Germline V gene lookup returns CDR1 SGHDT and CDR2 YYEEEE. The CDR3 DNA follows: TGTGCCAGCAGATGGGGACTAGCGGGTGCGACCTACGAGCAGTACTTC. As protein: CASRWGLAGATYEQYF. Full variable domain (remainder filled in from reference TRBV5-6 and TRBJ2-7): DAGVTQSPTHLIKTRGQQVTLRCSPKSGHDTVSWYQQALGQGPQFIFQYYEEEERQRGNFPDRFSGHQFPNYSSELNVNALLLGDSALYLCASRWGLAGATYEQYFGPGTRLTVT.

This clone has just one count. J is TRBJ2-7 and V is TRBV2; TRBD2 aligns across 7 bases. The CDR3 loop spans 16 amino acids. Trimming took 2 bases from V and 0 from J; bases not matched to a gene: 7. From germline, CDR1 is SNHLY and CDR2 FYNNEI. CDR3 nucleotides: TGTGCCAGCAGTGAACCGCGGGGAGGGCCCTCCTACGAGCAGTACTTC. It yields the protein CASSEPRGGPSYEQYF. Supplemented by reference TRBV2 and TRBJ2-7, the full variable domain reads EPEVTQTPSHQVTQMGQEVILRCVPISNHLYFYWYRQILGQKVEFLVSFYNNEISEKSEIFDDQFSVERPDGSNFTLKIRSTKLEDSAMYFCASSEPRGGPSYEQYFGPGTRLTVT.

This clone has a handful of counts. Within the sample, other DNA sequences also encode this same CDR3. The V call is TRBV5-1, the J call TRBJ2-1; D unclear. From germline, CDR1 is SGHRS and CDR2 YFSETQ. CDR3 length: 14 residues. V lost 0 bases and J 5 bases, leaving 9 bases between the germline ends. In nucleotides, the CDR3 is TGCGCCAGCAGCTTGGCCACAAGAAACAATGAGCAGTTCTTC. The encoded protein is CASSLATRNNEQFF.

This clone occurred a few times. The V call is TRBV10-1, the J call TRBJ2-7; D remains unclear. The CDR3 has 13 amino acids. Between the trimmed V and J ends, which lost 0 bases and 3 bases, there was a span of 6 bases. Germline V lookup: CDR1 WNHNN, CDR2 SYGVQD (reference sequence). The CDR3 sequence: CASSESGGYEQYF. As DNA, the CDR3 is TGCGCCAGCAGTGAGTCAGGCGGCTACGAGCAGTACTTC.

This clone has just a few counts. The rearrangement joins TRBV7-2 to TRBJ2-7; a possible D gene is TRBD2 (5 bases). This CDR3 contains 14 residues. Trimming took off 1 base at V and 3 bases at J, with 10 bases between the two ends. Germline V CDR1 and CDR2: SGHTA, FQGNSA. The CDR3 nucleotides are TGTGCCAGCAGCTTAGAGGGTCGGGGCTACGAGCAGTACTTC. It yields the protein CASSLEGRGYEQYF.

This clone was counted between two and nine times. The V call is TRBV2, the J call TRBJ2-7; 10 bases are shared with TRBD2. Germline V gives CDR1 SNHLY, CDR2 FYNNEI. V lost 3 bases to trimming and J lost 1 base; unmatched junction nucleotides: 3. CDR3 length equals 15 residues. The CDR3 sequence is CASSEASGSSYEQYF. As DNA, the CDR3 is TGTGCCAGCAGTGAGGCTAGCGGGAGTTCCTACGAGCAGTACTTC.

This clone was observed a handful of times. This rearrangement joins TRBV5-1 to TRBJ2-7, with 9 bases identical to TRBD1. Trimming at V came to 1 base and at J to 6 bases, leaving 2 bases not matched to a gene. Germline loops: CDR1 SGHRS, CDR2 YFSETQ. The CDR3 contains 13 residues. The CDR3 here is CASSLWTGAEQYF. In DNA form, the CDR3 reads TGCGCCAGCAGCTTGTGGACAGGGGCCGAGCAGTACTTC.

The chain couples TRBV5-4 to TRBJ1-1, with D unclear. V gave up 0 bases and J gave up 5 bases, with 8 bases separating them. This CDR3 spans 13 amino acids. The V gene's germline CDR1 is SGHNT and CDR2 YYREEE (reference sequence). The CDR3 nucleotides are TGTGCCAGCAGCTTGGACGGCAGGACTGAAGCTTTCTTT. The encoded protein is CASSLDGRTEAFF. Drawing the rest from reference TRBV5-4 and TRBJ1-1, the complete variable domain is ETGVTQSPTHLIKTRGQQVTLRCSSQSGHNTVSWYQQALGQGPQFIFQYYREEENGRGNFPPRFSGLQFPNYSSELNVNALELDDSALYLCASSLDGRTEAFFGQGTRLTVV.

V gene TRBV6-5 combines with J gene TRBJ1-5, with 10 bases fitting TRBD1. The CDR3 consists of 15 residues. Germline loops: CDR1 MNHEY, CDR2 SVGAGI. V lost 5 bases and J lost 6; bases outside the gene matches: 7. The CDR3 coding sequence is TGTGCCAGCAGTCCCCGACAGGGGGCAGGTCAGCCCCAGCATTTT. It translates to CASSPRQGAGQPQHF.

V is TRBV12-5 and J is TRBJ2-7; possible D gene TRBD2, 6 bases. CDR3 size: 13 residues. Germline V gene data show CDR1 as LGHNT and CDR2 as FRNRAP. Trimming took 6 bases from V and 7 from J, leaving 16 bases between them. CDR3 amino acids: CASGNPGLLEQYF. DNA of the CDR3: TGTGCTAGTGGAAACCCGGGACTCCTAGAGCAGTACTTC.

This clone was observed a few times. The chain has TRBV15 and TRBJ1-3; 7 nucleotides match TRBD1. In germline, CDR1 is LNHNV, CDR2 YYDKDF (reference sequence). The CDR3 runs 12 residues. Trimming took 2 bases from V and 8 from J; bases not matched to a gene: 0. This chain's CDR3 is CATSRQGDTIYF. The CDR3 DNA is TGTGCCACCAGCAGACAGGGGGACACCATATATTTT.

The genes are TRBV7-9 and TRBJ1-1; tentative D call: TRBD1 (6 bases). V lost 5 bases and J 11 bases, leaving 15 bases between the germline ends. The CDR3 covers 12 residues. Germline lookup yields CDR1 SEHNR and CDR2 FQNEAQ (reference sequence). CDR3 protein: CASSRDTGIAFF. The CDR3 region has the DNA TGTGCCAGCAGCCGAGATACAGGGATCGCTTTCTTT.

V usage is TRBV7-2 and J usage is TRBJ1-5; possible D gene TRBD1, 5 bases. Germline V gene sequence: CDR1 SGHTA, CDR2 FQGNSA. Trimming took 10 bases from V and 7 from J, leaving 26 bases between them. The CDR3 runs to 16 residues. CDR3 DNA sequence: TGTGCCACCTCACGGAGCCTAAGTGGGGCCAGCCAGCCCCAGCATTTT. Protein sequence: CATSRSLSGASQPQHF.

This clone was detected a few times. The gene calls are TRBV6-5 and TRBJ2-7; 7 bases fit TRBD2. The CDR3 covers 13 residues. J lost 11 bases, V lost 2 bases, and 9 bases had no gene match. Germline assignment: CDR1 MNHEY and CDR2 SVGAGI. The CDR3 sequence is CASSYRGLGMEYF. CDR3 coding DNA: TGTGCCAGCAGTTACCGTGGACTAGGGATGGAGTACTTC.